These 9 T cell receptor beta chains came from one sample sequenced in a study of T cell responses to AZD1222 COVID-19 vaccine. The repertoire was sequenced with immunoSEQ multiplex PCR; TCRdb's copy has only in-frame clones and lacks some. The sample shows around 84,000 clones, about 82% of them seen only once. The sample here was peripheral blood, taken on day 0 of AZD1222 vaccination. The receptors were gathered from an adult in good health.

The chain combines TRBV7-9 with TRBJ2-2; the D gene is possibly TRBD1 (5 bases). The CDR3 is 15 residues long. Trimming stripped 1 base from V and 6 bases from J, with 12 bases between. CDR1 and CDR2 from the germline V gene are SEHNR and FQNEAQ (reference sequence). The CDR3 region is CASSLGGAQAGELFF. The CDR3 nucleotides are TGTGCCAGCAGCTTAGGTGGGGCCCAGGCCGGGGAGCTGTTTTTT.

This clone appeared once. The chain employs TRBV6-5 and TRBJ2-7; D gene uncertain. The V end was cut by 6 bases, the J end by 2 bases, with 11 bases between. This CDR3 has 13 amino acids. Per germline, CDR1 MNHEY and CDR2 SVGAGI. CDR3 DNA: TGTGCCAGCAGCGGGCCCCCAACCTACGAGCAGTACTTC. Translating gives CASSGPPTYEQYF.

This clone has just a few counts. Different DNA sequences within this sample yield the same CDR3. The chain employs TRBV10-2 and TRBJ2-7; no clear D gene. CDR3 length equals 14 residues. Looked up from germline, CDR1 is WSHSY and CDR2 is SAAADI. V was pared by 3 bases and J by 0 bases, with 9 bases between. CDR3 sequence reads: CASSEPRDSYEQYF. The CDR3 DNA follows: TGCGCCAGCAGTGAACCCCGAGACTCCTACGAGCAGTACTTC.

The rearrangement joins TRBV28 to TRBJ2-7; D gene uncertain. V was shortened by 8 bases and J by 6 bases, with 8 bases between the two germline ends. Germline CDR1 reads MDHEN; CDR2 reads SYDVKM. The CDR3 is 10 amino acids. As DNA, the CDR3 is TGTGCCAGCGGCCTCCGCGAGCAGTACTTC. It is translated as CASGLREQYF. The full variable domain, completed using reference TRBV28 and TRBJ2-7, is DVKVTQSSRYLVKRTGEKVFLECVQDMDHENMFWYRQDPGLGLRLIYFSYDVKMKEKGDIPEGYSVSREKKERFSLILESASTNQTSMYLCASGLREQYFGPGTRLTVT.

In its sample, this clone was seen a few times. The rearrangement uses TRBV11-2 and TRBJ2-2, with TRBD2 identical over 14 bases. The CDR3 has 17 residues. Germline values: CDR1 SGHAT, CDR2 FQNNGV. Unmatched junction bases numbered 10, after V lost 5 bases and J lost 8 bases. In DNA form, the CDR3 reads TGTGCCAGCAGCCTTAGGGGGACTAGCGGGAGTATGGGGGAGCTGTTTTTT. Protein product: CASSLRGTSGSMGELFF.

This chain joins TRBV6-5 and TRBJ1-4; the D gene is possibly TRBD1 (5 bases). V gave up 6 bases and J gave up 5 bases, with 16 bases separating them. The length of the CDR3 is 15 residues. Looked up from germline, CDR1 is MNHEY and CDR2 is SVGAGI. Here the CDR3 reads CASRAGTAVNEKLFF. CDR3 coding DNA: TGTGCCAGCAGAGCCGGGACGGCTGTAAATGAAAAACTGTTTTTT.

Concerning this clone itself: A read error may produce the germline difference seen at one junction end. The CDR3 bases are TGTGCCAGCAGCGTACCGGGACCGGCCTACCAGCAGTACTTC. The encoded protein is CASSVPGPAYQQYF. V gene TRBV28 combines with J gene TRBJ2-7; D possibly uses TRBD1 or TRBD2 (5 bases each). Per germline, CDR1 MDHEN and CDR2 SYDVKM. This CDR3 contains 14 residues. Full variable domain (remainder filled in from reference TRBV28 and TRBJ2-7): DVKVTQSSRYLVKRTGEKVFLECVQDMDHENMFWYRQDPGLGLRLIYFSYDVKMKEKGDIPEGYSVSREKKERFSLILESASTNQTSMYLCASSVPGPAYQQYFGPGTRLTVT.

The V call is TRBV21-1, the J call TRBJ1-5; TRBD1 is the table's D call, not checked against the DNA. TRBV21-1 is a known pseudogene. The CDR3 loop spans 14 amino acids. The CDR3 bases are TGTGCCAGCACGGACAGGGTGAGCAATCAGCCCCAGCATTTT. Its protein is CASTDRVSNQPQHF.

V gene TRBV19 combines with J gene TRBJ2-2; the D gene could be TRBD1 or TRBD2 (6 bases each). CDR1 and CDR2 (germline): LNHDA, SQIVND (reference sequence). The CDR3 totals 14 residues. V was trimmed by 10 bases and J by 0 bases, leaving 12 bases between them. The DNA for the CDR3 is TGTGCCACCCGGGGGCACGCGAACACCGGGGAGCTGTTTTTT. Protein product: CATRGHANTGELFF.